These 15 T cell receptor beta chains were all obtained from the same sample, sequenced in a study of T cell changes during pregnancy in multiple sclerosis. Produced via immunoSEQ multiplex PCR; TCRdb's table is partial and in-frame only. The repertoire holds about 34,000 clones, with approximately 91% as singletons. This specimen consisted of peripheral blood, obtained in the second trimester of pregnancy. The receptors here all came from a female donor in good health, enrolled as a control in a pregnancy study.

The chain couples TRBV2 to TRBJ2-3; 9 bases match TRBD1. The CDR3 consists of 16 residues. V was clipped by 6 bases and J by 1 base; unmatched bases: 8. The V gene's germline CDR1 is SNHLY and CDR2 FYNNEI. The CDR3 loop reads CASRNQRTGGTDTQYF. The CDR3 DNA reads as TGTGCCAGCAGGAACCAACGGACAGGGGGCACAGATACGCAGTATTTT.

The chain carries TRBV18 and TRBJ2-2, with 12 bases lining up with TRBD2. J gave up 6 bases and V 6 bases, and 8 bases lay outside the gene matches. Germline V lookup: CDR1 KGHSH, CDR2 LQKENI. The CDR3 consists of 16 residues. The CDR3 DNA is TGTGCCAGCTCTTACACTAGCGGGAGGCCCTCCGGGGAGCTGTTTTTT. Translated: CASSYTSGRPSGELFF.

This chain connects TRBV7-4 to TRBJ2-7; no definite D call. Germline CDR1 and CDR2: SGHVT and SQSDAQ. The CDR3 length is 13 residues. V lost 8 bases and J 2 bases, leaving 13 bases between the germline ends. The CDR3, as DNA: TGTGCCAGCGGTCAGAACCTTACCTACGAGCAGTACTTC. Encoded protein: CASGQNLTYEQYF.

This clone was seen more than once but under ten times. The chain uses TRBV2 and TRBJ2-7; D call uncertain. Trimming left V 3 bases short and J 4 bases short, with 10 bases between. The CDR3 has 13 residues. Germline V gene lookup returns CDR1 SNHLY and CDR2 FYNNEI. CDR3 amino acids: CASSERQPYEQYF. Written as DNA, the CDR3 is TGTGCCAGCAGTGAGAGGCAGCCATACGAGCAGTACTTC.

The CDR3 here is CASSLLGGLTEAFF. The CDR3 nucleotides read TGCGCCAGCAGTCTCCTAGGGGGTCTCACTGAAGCTTTCTTT. The rearrangement uses TRBV4-1 and TRBJ1-1, with D perhaps matching TRBD1 (6 bases). V lost 6 bases, J lost 4 bases, and 15 bases lay in between. Germline V lookup: CDR1 MGHRA, CDR2 YSYEKL. The CDR3 consists of 14 residues.

The CDR3 region is CASQYRDKDTQYF. The CDR3 bases are TGTGCCAGTCAGTACAGGGATAAAGATACGCAGTATTTT. The J gene is TRBJ2-3, the V gene TRBV19; a weak D match, TRBD1 (6 bases). Germline values: CDR1 LNHDA, CDR2 SQIVND (reference sequence). The V end was cut by 8 bases, the J end by 5 bases, with 14 bases between. This CDR3 is 13 amino acids long.

The rearrangement uses TRBV7-9 and TRBJ1-1; no clear D gene. The CDR3 has 17 amino acids. Germline CDR1 and CDR2: SEHNR and FQNEAQ (reference sequence). V lost 5 bases, J lost 0 bases, and 19 bases lay in between. The CDR3 nucleotides read TGTGCCAGCAGCCCCCGGAGGGCGCGGACGGTGAACACTGAAGCTTTCTTT. Amino acids: CASSPRRARTVNTEAFF. Based on the CDR3 plus reference TRBV7-9 and TRBJ1-1, the full variable domain is DTGVSQNPRHKITKRGQNVTFRCDPISEHNRLYWYRQTLGQGPEFLTYFQNEAQLEKSRLLSDRFSAERPKGSFSTLEIQRTEQGDSAMYLCASSPRRARTVNTEAFFGQGTRLTVV.

This sequence joins TRBV7-9 and TRBJ1-4; 9 positions agree with TRBD1. Per germline, CDR1 SEHNR and CDR2 FQNEAQ (reference sequence). Unmatched junction bases numbered 6, after V lost 5 bases and J lost 8 bases. The CDR3 has 14 amino acids. CDR3: CASSRDRDGEKLFF. CDR3 in DNA: TGTGCCAGCAGCCGGGACAGGGACGGCGAAAAACTGTTTTTT.

The chain couples TRBV19 to TRBJ2-1; TRBD2 agrees at 7 bases. The CDR3 has 16 residues. Unmatched junction bases numbered 6, after V lost 0 bases and J lost 4 bases. The germline V gene encodes CDR1 LNHDA and CDR2 SQIVND (reference sequence). CDR3 DNA: TGTGCCAGTAGTATAGATTCGGCTAGCGGATACAATGAGCAGTTCTTC. This translates into CASSIDSASGYNEQFF.

In this sample, this clone turned up once. The chain combines TRBV6-1 with TRBJ1-4; perhaps TRBD1 as D (5 bases). The germline V and J ends were trimmed by 4 bases and 6 bases, with 12 bases remaining between them. Per germline, CDR1 MNHNS and CDR2 SASEGT. The CDR3 runs to 14 residues. CDR3 amino acids: CASSGGAGYEKLFF. The CDR3 DNA follows: TGTGCCAGCAGTGGTGGGGCAGGGTATGAAAAACTGTTTTTT.

This chain connects TRBV11-3 to TRBJ2-7; unclear D gene. CDR1 and CDR2 (germline): SGHNT, YENEEA. The CDR3 sequence is 15 residues long. V lost 2 bases and J 1 base, leaving 12 bases between the germline ends. The CDR3, as DNA: TGTGCCAGCAGCTTAAGTGGTGGCGGATCCTACGAGCAGTACTTC. Its protein is CASSLSGGGSYEQYF.

The chain combines TRBV19 with TRBJ2-5, with 9 bases fitting TRBD1. This CDR3 region has 14 residues. The trim removed 5 bases at V and 2 bases at J, leaving 3 bases unmatched. Germline loops: CDR1 LNHDA, CDR2 SQIVND (reference sequence). CDR3 protein: CASSWGQGQETQYF. CDR3 DNA: TGTGCCAGTAGTTGGGGACAGGGTCAAGAGACCCAGTACTTC.

This chain joins TRBV11-2 and TRBJ2-5, with 7 bases identical to TRBD1. Germline CDR1 reads SGHAT; CDR2 reads FQNNGV. After removal of 6 bases from V and 1 base from J, the junction contained 11 bases not matched to a gene. The CDR3 covers 16 residues. The CDR3 protein is CASRIGQEIFQETQYF. The CDR3 DNA reads TGTGCCAGCAGGATCGGACAGGAGATCTTCCAAGAGACCCAGTACTTC.

V gene TRBV28 combines with J gene TRBJ1-3; 7 positions agree with TRBD1. The CDR3 runs 15 residues. Germline V gene data show CDR1 as MDHEN and CDR2 as SYDVKM. Germline trimming cut 8 bases from V and 2 bases from J; bases unmatched to any gene: 9. CDR3 residues: CASGGRRGPGNTIYF. The CDR3 DNA reads TGTGCCAGCGGGGGGAGGAGGGGGCCTGGAAACACCATATATTTT. The whole variable domain, filled in from reference TRBV28 and TRBJ1-3, reads DVKVTQSSRYLVKRTGEKVFLECVQDMDHENMFWYRQDPGLGLRLIYFSYDVKMKEKGDIPEGYSVSREKKERFSLILESASTNQTSMYLCASGGRRGPGNTIYFGEGSWLTVV.

The chain couples TRBV29-1 to TRBJ1-1; D perhaps matches TRBD1 (6 bases). V was clipped by 3 bases and J by 7 bases, with 15 bases between them. CDR1 and CDR2 from the germline V gene are SQVTM and ANQGSEA. The CDR3 is 13 amino acids. The CDR3 sequence is CSVEEQGNFEAFF. The CDR3 region has the DNA TGCAGCGTTGAGGAACAGGGAAATTTTGAAGCTTTCTTT.